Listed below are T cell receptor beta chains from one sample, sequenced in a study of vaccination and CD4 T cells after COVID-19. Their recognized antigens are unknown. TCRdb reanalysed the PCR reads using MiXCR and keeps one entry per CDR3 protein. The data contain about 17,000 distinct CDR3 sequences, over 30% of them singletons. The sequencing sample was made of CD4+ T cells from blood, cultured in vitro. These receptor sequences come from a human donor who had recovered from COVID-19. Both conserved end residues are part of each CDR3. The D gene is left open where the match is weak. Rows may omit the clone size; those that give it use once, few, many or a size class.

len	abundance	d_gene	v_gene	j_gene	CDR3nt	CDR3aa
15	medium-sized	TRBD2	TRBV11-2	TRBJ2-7	TGTGCCAGCAGCCCCAGGGGACTAGCGGGCTACGAGCAGTACTTC	CASSPRGLAGYEQYF
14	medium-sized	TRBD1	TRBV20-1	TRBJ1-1	TGCAGTGCTCAAGTCGGGACAGCGAACACTGAAGCTTTCTTT	CSAQVGTANTEAFF
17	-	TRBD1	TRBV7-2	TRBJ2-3	TGTGCCAGCAGCTTAGTTTACAGGGGCCCTTTCACAGATACGCAGTATTTT	CASSLVYRGPFTDTQYF
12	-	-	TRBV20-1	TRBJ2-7	TGCAGTGCCCCCGGACGGTTCTACGAGCAGTACTTC	CSAPGRFYEQYF
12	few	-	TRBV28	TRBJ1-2	TGTGCCAGCAGTTTCGGTGGGGACGGCTACACCTTC	CASSFGGDGYTF
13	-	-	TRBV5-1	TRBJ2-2	TGCGCCAGCAGCTTGGAAGCGGGCGGGGAGCTGTTTTTT	CASSLEAGGELFF
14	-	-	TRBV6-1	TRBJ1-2	TGTGCCAGCAGTCCCGTTGGACGTCTCTATGGCTACACCTTC	CASSPVGRLYGYTF
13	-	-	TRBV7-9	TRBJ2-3	TGTGCCAGCAGCGTACTACAGAGAGATACGCAGTATTTT	CASSVLQRDTQYF
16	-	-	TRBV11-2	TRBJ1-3	TGTGCCAGCAGGAACTGGGGAGTCGACTCTGGAAACACCATATATTTT	CASRNWGVDSGNTIYF
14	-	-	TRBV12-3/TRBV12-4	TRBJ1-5	TGTGCCAGCAGTGAGAGACCGGACGTTAAGCCCCAGCATTTT	CASSERPDVKPQHF
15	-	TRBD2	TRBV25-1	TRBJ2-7	TGTGCCAGCAGTATATATAGCGGGAAACCCTACGAGCAGTACTTC	CASSIYSGKPYEQYF
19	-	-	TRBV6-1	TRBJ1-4	TGTGCCAGCAGTGAATCGTGGTCGGCAGGGGTTCTTGCTAATGAAAAACTGTTTTTT	CASSESWSAGVLANEKLFF
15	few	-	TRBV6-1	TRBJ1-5	TGTGCCAGCAGTCCTCGGACGCCCCGAGGTCAGCCCCAGCATTTT	CASSPRTPRGQPQHF
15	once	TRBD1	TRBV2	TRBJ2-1	TGTGCCAGCAGTGAAGGACAGGGTTGGTACAATGAGCAGTTCTTC	CASSEGQGWYNEQFF
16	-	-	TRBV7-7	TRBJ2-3	TGTGCTAGCAGCTTAGAGGGGCCTGGTGGTAGTAGTACGCAGTATTTT	CASSLEGPGGSSTQYF
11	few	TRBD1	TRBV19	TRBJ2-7	TGTGCCAGTGGGACAGGGAGCGAGCAGTACTTC	CASGTGSEQYF
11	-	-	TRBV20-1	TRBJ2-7	TGCAGTGCTAGGTTGGGCTACGAGCAGTACTTC	CSARLGYEQYF
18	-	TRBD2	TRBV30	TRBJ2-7	TGTGCCTGGAGTACCCCTATACTGGGCGGGAGAAGGGTCTACGAGCAGTACTTC	CAWSTPILGGRRVYEQYF
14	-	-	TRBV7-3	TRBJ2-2	TGTGCCAGCAGCGAAAAGACAGGAACCGGGGAGCTGTTTTTT	CASSEKTGTGELFF
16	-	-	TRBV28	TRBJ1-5	TGTGCCAGCAGTTTGGTAGGAGGGCAGGGCAATCAGCCCCAGCATTTT	CASSLVGGQGNQPQHF
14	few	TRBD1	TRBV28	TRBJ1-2	TGTGCCAACTATAGACAGGGGGCTGGTGGTGGCTACACCTTC	CANYRQGAGGGYTF
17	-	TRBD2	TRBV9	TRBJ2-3	TGTGCCAGCAGCGTAGCGGGACTAGCGGGATCCACAGATACGCAGTATTTT	CASSVAGLAGSTDTQYF
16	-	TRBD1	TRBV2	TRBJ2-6	TGTGCCAGCAGTCTATGGACAGGGTCTGGGGCCAACGTCCTGACTTTC	CASSLWTGSGANVLTF
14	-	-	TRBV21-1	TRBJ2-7	TGTGCCAGCAGCAAATGGCACAGCTCCTACGAGCAGTACTTC	CASSKWHSSYEQYF
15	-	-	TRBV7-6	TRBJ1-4	TGTGCCAGCAGCGGCCTCGGGGGGGCTAATGAAAAACTGTTTTTT	CASSGLGGANEKLFF
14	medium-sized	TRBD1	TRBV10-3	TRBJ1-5	TGTGCCATCAACCGACAGGGAGGCGCCCAGCCCCAGCATTTT	CAINRQGGAQPQHF
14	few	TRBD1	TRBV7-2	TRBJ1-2	TGTGCCAGCAGCTCAGGACAGGGGGACTATGGCTACACCTTC	CASSSGQGDYGYTF
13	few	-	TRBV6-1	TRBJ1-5	TGTGCCAGCAGCTCCCGACGTGATCAGCCCCAGCATTTT	CASSSRRDQPQHF
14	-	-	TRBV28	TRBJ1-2	TGTGCCAGCAGACCCACTGGACGGCGTGATGGCTACACCTTC	CASRPTGRRDGYTF
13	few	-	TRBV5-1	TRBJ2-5	TGCGCCAGCAGTACCATTCCCCAAGAGACCCAGTACTTC	CASSTIPQETQYF
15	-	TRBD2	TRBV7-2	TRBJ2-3	TGTGCCAGCAGCTCAAAGACTAGCGTTAGAGATACGCAGTATTTT	CASSSKTSVRDTQYF